This T cell receptor (beta chain) comes out of a study of T cell responses to AZD1222 COVID-19 vaccine. Findings and limits, study-wide: CD4 TCRs covered the whole spike, strongest at regions 160-218 and 743-854. Every sample of the repertoires postdated the peak T cell response.

As concerns this clone: Its antigen is still unknown.

The CDR3 runs to 13 residues. V was pared by 8 bases and J by 2 bases, with 13 bases between. Assay used: immunoSEQ multiplex PCR; TCRdb lists only in-frame clones, some missing. The table shows approximately 170,000 clones, with about 90% occurring only once. The chain has TRBV23-1 and TRBJ2-7, with D perhaps TRBD2 (5 bases). TRBV23-1 is treated as an ORF (open reading frame) with a function not yet certain. The sequence was obtained from an adult who received the AZD1222 COVID-19 vaccine. Sequences were derived from peripheral blood, sampled 28 days after the second AZD1222 dose. The CDR3 DNA is TGCGCCAGCCCCACCGAGAGGGCCTACGAGCAGTACTTC. Amino acids: CASPTERAYEQYF.